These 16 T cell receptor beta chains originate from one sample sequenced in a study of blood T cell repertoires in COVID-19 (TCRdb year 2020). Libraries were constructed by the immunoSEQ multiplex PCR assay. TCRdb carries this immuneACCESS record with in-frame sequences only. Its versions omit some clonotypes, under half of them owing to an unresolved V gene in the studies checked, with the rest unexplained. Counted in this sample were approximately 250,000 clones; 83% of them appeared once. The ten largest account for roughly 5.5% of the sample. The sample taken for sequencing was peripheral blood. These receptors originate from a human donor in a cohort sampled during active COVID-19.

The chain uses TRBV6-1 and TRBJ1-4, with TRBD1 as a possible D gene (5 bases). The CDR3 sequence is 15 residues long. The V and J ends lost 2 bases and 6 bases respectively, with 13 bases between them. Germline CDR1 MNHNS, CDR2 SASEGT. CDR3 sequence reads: CASSEIGGSHEKLFF. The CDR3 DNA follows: TGTGCCAGCAGTGAAATCGGGGGATCTCATGAAAAACTGTTTTTT.

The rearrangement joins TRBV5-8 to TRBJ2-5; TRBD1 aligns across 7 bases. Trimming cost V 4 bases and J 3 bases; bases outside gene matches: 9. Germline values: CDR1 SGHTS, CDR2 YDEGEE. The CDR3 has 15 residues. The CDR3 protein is CASSQTGLREETQYF. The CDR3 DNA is TGTGCCAGCAGCCAGACAGGGCTTCGAGAAGAGACCCAGTACTTC.

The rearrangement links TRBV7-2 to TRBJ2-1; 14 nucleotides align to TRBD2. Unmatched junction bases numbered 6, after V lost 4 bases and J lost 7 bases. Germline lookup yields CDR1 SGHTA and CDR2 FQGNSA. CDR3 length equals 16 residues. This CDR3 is CASSSRLAGGINEQFF. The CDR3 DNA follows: TGTGCCAGCAGCTCCCGACTAGCGGGGGGGATAAATGAGCAGTTCTTC.

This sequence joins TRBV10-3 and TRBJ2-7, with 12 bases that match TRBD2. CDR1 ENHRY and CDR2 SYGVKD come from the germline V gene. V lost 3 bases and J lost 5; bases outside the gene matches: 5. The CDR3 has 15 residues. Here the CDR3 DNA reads TGTGCCATCAGTGACCTAAGGACTAGCGGGAACGAGCAGTACTTC. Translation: CAISDLRTSGNEQYF.

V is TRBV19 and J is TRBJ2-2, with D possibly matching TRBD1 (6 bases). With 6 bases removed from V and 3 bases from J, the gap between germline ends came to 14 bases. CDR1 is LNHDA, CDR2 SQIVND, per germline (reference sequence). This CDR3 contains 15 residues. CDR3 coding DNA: TGTGCCAGTAGCGAACAGGGAAGGTACACCGGGGAGCTGTTTTTT. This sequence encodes CASSEQGRYTGELFF.

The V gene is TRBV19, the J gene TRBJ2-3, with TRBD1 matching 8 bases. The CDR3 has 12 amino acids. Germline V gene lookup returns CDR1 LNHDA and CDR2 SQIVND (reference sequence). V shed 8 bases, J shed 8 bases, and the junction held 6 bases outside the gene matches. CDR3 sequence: CASRQGPRTQYF. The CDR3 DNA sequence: TGTGCCAGTCGACAGGGGCCCCGTACGCAGTATTTT.

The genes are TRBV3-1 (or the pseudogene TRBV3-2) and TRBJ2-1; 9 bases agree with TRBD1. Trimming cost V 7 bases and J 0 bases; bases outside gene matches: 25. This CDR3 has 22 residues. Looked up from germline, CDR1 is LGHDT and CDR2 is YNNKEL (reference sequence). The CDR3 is CASNRAGSEGGTGQNSYNEQFF. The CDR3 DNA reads TGTGCCAGCAACCGAGCCGGGTCTGAGGGCGGGACAGGGCAGAACTCCTACAATGAGCAGTTCTTC.

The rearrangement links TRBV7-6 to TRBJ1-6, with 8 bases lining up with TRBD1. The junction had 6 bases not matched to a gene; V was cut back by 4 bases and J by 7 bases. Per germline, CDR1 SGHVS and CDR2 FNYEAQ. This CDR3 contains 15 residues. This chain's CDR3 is CASSSGTGFNSPLHF. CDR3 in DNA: TGTGCCAGCAGCTCCGGGACAGGCTTCAATTCACCCCTCCACTTT.

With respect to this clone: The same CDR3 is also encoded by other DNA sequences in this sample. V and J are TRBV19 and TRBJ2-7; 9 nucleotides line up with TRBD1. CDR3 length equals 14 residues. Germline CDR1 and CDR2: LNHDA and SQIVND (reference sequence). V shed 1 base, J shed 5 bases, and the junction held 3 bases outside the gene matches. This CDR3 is CASSIGTGGDEQYF. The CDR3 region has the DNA TGTGCCAGTAGTATAGGAACAGGGGGCGACGAGCAGTACTTC.

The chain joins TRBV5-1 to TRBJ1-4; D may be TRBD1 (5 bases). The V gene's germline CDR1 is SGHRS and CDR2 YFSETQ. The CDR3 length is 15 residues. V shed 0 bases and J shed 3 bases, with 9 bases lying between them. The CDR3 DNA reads TGCGCCAGCAGCTTGGGGGGCAGGGCTAATGAAAAACTGTTTTTT. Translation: CASSLGGRANEKLFF.

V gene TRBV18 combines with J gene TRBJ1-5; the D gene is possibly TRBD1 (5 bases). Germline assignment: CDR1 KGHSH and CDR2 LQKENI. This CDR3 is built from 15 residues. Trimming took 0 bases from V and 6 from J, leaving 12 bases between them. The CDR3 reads CASSPPGQGTQPQHF. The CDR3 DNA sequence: TGTGCCAGCTCACCACCGGGGCAGGGCACTCAGCCCCAGCATTTT.

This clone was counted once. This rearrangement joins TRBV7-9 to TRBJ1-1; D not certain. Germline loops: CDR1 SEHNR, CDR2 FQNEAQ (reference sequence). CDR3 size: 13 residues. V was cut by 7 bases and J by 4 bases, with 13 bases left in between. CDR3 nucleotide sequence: TGTGCCAGCACCTCCCAAGGGAGCACTGAAGCTTTCTTT. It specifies CASTSQGSTEAFF.

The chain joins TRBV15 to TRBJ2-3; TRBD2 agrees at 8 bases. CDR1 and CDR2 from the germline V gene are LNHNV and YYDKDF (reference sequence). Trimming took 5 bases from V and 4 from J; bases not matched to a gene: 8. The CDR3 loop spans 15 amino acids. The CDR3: CATSRRGGQADTQYF. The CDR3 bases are TGTGCCACCAGCCGCCGGGGGGGGCAGGCAGATACGCAGTATTTT.

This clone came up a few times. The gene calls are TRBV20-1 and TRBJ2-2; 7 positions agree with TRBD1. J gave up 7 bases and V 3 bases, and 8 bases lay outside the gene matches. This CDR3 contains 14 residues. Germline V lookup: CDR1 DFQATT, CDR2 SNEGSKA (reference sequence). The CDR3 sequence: CSASLQGLDGELFF. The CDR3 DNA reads TGCAGTGCTAGTTTACAGGGGTTGGACGGGGAGCTGTTTTTT.

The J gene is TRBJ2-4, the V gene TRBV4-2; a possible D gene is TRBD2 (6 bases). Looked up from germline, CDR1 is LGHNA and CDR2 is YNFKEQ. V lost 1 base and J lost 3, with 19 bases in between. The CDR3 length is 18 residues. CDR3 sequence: CASSQARDATGGKNIQYF. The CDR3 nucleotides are TGTGCCAGCAGCCAAGCTCGGGACGCAACCGGGGGCAAAAACATTCAGTACTTC.

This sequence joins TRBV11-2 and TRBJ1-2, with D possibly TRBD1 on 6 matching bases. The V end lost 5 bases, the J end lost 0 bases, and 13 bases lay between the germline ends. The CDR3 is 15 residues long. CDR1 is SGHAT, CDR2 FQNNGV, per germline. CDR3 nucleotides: TGTGCCAGCAGCCCTCGGACAGCTCCTAACTATGGCTACACCTTC. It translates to CASSPRTAPNYGYTF.